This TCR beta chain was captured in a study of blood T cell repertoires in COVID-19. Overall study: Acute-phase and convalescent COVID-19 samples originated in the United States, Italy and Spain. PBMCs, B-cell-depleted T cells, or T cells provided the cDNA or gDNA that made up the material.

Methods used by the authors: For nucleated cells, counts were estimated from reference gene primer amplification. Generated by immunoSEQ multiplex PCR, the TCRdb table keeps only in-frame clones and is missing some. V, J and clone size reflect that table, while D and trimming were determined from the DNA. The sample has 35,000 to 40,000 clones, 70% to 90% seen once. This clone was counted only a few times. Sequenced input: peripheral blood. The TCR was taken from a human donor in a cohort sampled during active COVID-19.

The DNA for the CDR3 is TGTGCTAGTGGTTTGGTGACCGCAGGGGGCGAGGGGAGCAATCAGCCCCAGCATTTT. Translating gives CASGLVTAGGEGSNQPQHF. The V call is TRBV12-5, the J call TRBJ1-5, with 8 bases fitting TRBD1. The V and J ends lost 0 bases and 1 base, in that order; junction bases with no gene match: 11. The CDR3 covers 19 residues. Looked up from germline, CDR1 is LGHNT and CDR2 is FRNRAP.